These T cell receptor beta chains were read from a single sample in a study of blood T cell repertoires in COVID-19. Data came from immunoSEQ multiplex PCR; TCRdb stores just in-frame clones and leaves some out. The table shows about 93,000 clones, with around nine tenths occurring only once. The sample comprised peripheral blood. The receptors here all came from a man aged 55-75 years with COVID-19, enrolled during active disease. Both conserved end residues are part of each CDR3. A D gene is named only where the DNA matches it firmly. Size is stated for part of the rows, as once, few or many counts, or as a class when the clone is expanded.

j_call	v_call	clone_size	d_call	cdr3_nt	cdr3_aa
TRBJ2-3	TRBV3-1/TRBV3-2	NA	TRBD2	TGTGCCAGCAGCCATTCTCCGGGACTAGCGGCCACAACCACAGATACGCAGTATTTT	CASSHSPGLAATTTDTQYF
TRBJ2-7	TRBV7-2	NA	TRBD1	TGTGCCAGCGGACAGGTGCCCTACGAGCAGTACTTC	CASGQVPYEQYF
TRBJ2-5	TRBV4-1	once	NA	TGCGCCAGCAGCGCCGTTGGACAAAAAGAGACCCAGTACTTC	CASSAVGQKETQYF
TRBJ2-5	TRBV3-1/TRBV3-2	NA	NA	TGTGCCAGCAGCCCAACAGCGGATCAAGAGACCCAGTACTTC	CASSPTADQETQYF
TRBJ2-3	TRBV6-6	NA	NA	TGTGCCAGCAGTCCTAGCACAGATACGCAGTATTTT	CASSPSTDTQYF
TRBJ2-7	TRBV5-1	NA	NA	TGCGCCAGCAGCTTGGGACCCGCGGCCTACGAGCAGTACTTC	CASSLGPAAYEQYF
TRBJ1-1	TRBV6-2/TRBV6-3	NA	TRBD1	TGTGCCAGCAGTTACCTCGGGACAGGGCAGACTGAAGCTTTCTTT	CASSYLGTGQTEAFF
TRBJ1-1	TRBV19	NA	NA	TGTGCCAGTAGCCTCGGACGGGATGAAGCTTTCTTT	CASSLGRDEAFF
TRBJ1-2	TRBV7-9	NA	NA	TGTGCCAGCAGCTTAGCGGTCGGGGGGGACTATGGCTACACCTTC	CASSLAVGGDYGYTF
TRBJ2-2	TRBV10-3	NA	TRBD1	TGTGCCATCAGGGCCCCAGGGGGTCCCACCGGGGAGCTGTTTTTT	CAIRAPGGPTGELFF
TRBJ1-2	TRBV6-5	once	NA	TGTGCCAGCATTCTGGGCCTCCAGAACTATGGCTACACCTTC	CASILGLQNYGYTF
TRBJ1-5	TRBV13	NA	NA	TGTGCCAGCAGCTTAGGGGCTGATAATCAGCCCCAGCATTTT	CASSLGADNQPQHF
TRBJ1-5	TRBV28	NA	TRBD1	TGTGCCAGCGCGACATATGAGGGGGACAGTAATCAGCCCCAGCATTTT	CASATYEGDSNQPQHF
TRBJ1-2	TRBV7-2	NA	TRBD1	TGTGCCAGCAGCTTAGGTGGACAGGGAGGCTATGGCTACACCTTC	CASSLGGQGGYGYTF
TRBJ1-2	TRBV5-1	NA	NA	TGCGCCAGCAGCTTGGGGCAGGAAGGTGGCTACACCTTC	CASSLGQEGGYTF
TRBJ2-7	TRBV28	NA	TRBD2	TGTGCCAGCCTGGGGACTAGTACAGACGAGCAGTACTTC	CASLGTSTDEQYF
TRBJ2-7	TRBV28	NA	TRBD2	TGTGCCAGCCGAACTAGCGGGAGCGGAAAGCAGTACTTC	CASRTSGSGKQYF
TRBJ2-1	TRBV6-2/TRBV6-3	NA	TRBD2	TGTGCCAGCAGCCCCTCGGGAGCGGGAGGGCTCAATGAGCAGTTCTTC	CASSPSGAGGLNEQFF
TRBJ1-1	TRBV3-1/TRBV3-2	NA	NA	TGTGCCACCTCCCAAGATCCGGGGGACACTGAAGCTTTCTTT	CATSQDPGDTEAFF
TRBJ2-7	TRBV18	NA	TRBD1	TGTGCCAGCTCACCAGGGACAGTTGATTCCTACGAGCAGTACTTC	CASSPGTVDSYEQYF
TRBJ1-4	TRBV5-4	NA	NA	TGTGCCAGCAGCTTGTATTCCCGGAATGAAAAACTGTTTTTT	CASSLYSRNEKLFF
TRBJ1-1	TRBV27	NA	NA	TGTGCCAGCAGTTTAAGTCGGTTGAACACTGAAGCTTTCTTT	CASSLSRLNTEAFF
TRBJ1-2	TRBV5-4	NA	TRBD1	TGTGCCAGCAGCACTAAAACAGGGGGCGCCTATGGCTACACCTTC	CASSTKTGGAYGYTF
TRBJ2-3	TRBV7-9	NA	TRBD1	TGTGCCAGCAGCTCGACAGGGAGCACAGATACGCAGTATTTT	CASSSTGSTDTQYF
TRBJ1-1	TRBV7-8	NA	NA	TGTGCCAGCAGCTTATCGGGTTTAGACACTGAAGCTTTCTTT	CASSLSGLDTEAFF
TRBJ2-3	TRBV30	NA	NA	TGTGCCTGGAGTGTACAGGGTACAGATACGCAGTATTTT	CAWSVQGTDTQYF
TRBJ2-7	TRBV7-9	NA	NA	TGTGCCAGCAGCTTAGTATCCTACGAGCAGTACTTC	CASSLVSYEQYF
TRBJ2-1	TRBV11-2	NA	NA	TGTGCCAGCAGCTCGAGCAGGGCCCACAATGAGCAGTTCTTC	CASSSSRAHNEQFF
TRBJ2-7	TRBV7-6	NA	TRBD1	TGTGCCAGCAGCTCAGGACAGGGGATATACGAGCAGTACTTC	CASSSGQGIYEQYF
TRBJ2-2	TRBV7-9	NA	NA	TGTGCCAGCAGTTCAGGCGGGGAGCTGTTTTTT	CASSSGGELFF
TRBJ2-7	TRBV28	NA	NA	TGTGCCAGCAGTTCGGGGACCTACGAGCAGTACTTC	CASSSGTYEQYF
TRBJ1-5	TRBV28	NA	TRBD1	TGTGCCAGCAGTCCCCGGACAGGGGTGCAGCCCCAGCATTTT	CASSPRTGVQPQHF
TRBJ2-2	TRBV11-3	NA	TRBD1	TGTGCCAGCAGCATGACAGGGCCCGGGGAGCTGTTTTTT	CASSMTGPGELFF
TRBJ1-5	TRBV28	NA	TRBD1	TGTGCCAGCAGTTTAGCCGACAGGGTCAATCAGCCCCAGCATTTT	CASSLADRVNQPQHF
TRBJ1-1	TRBV2	NA	NA	TGTGCCAGCAGTACCGGGTCAGGGTTAGGATCTTTCACTGAAGCTTTCTTT	CASSTGSGLGSFTEAFF
TRBJ1-2	TRBV19	NA	TRBD1	TGTGCCAGCCTAACGATACAGGGGGCGCCTGGGGGCTACACCTTC	CASLTIQGAPGGYTF
TRBJ2-7	TRBV7-9	NA	NA	TGTGCCAGCAGCTTGTCGGGGAGCGAGCAGTACTTC	CASSLSGSEQYF
TRBJ2-5	TRBV2	NA	TRBD1	TGTGCCAGCAGCCTACAGGGGGCAGGGGAGACCCAGTACTTC	CASSLQGAGETQYF
TRBJ1-4	TRBV6-2/TRBV6-3	NA	NA	TGTGCCAGCAGTTACGGCGGAAAACTGTTTTTT	CASSYGGKLFF
TRBJ2-3	TRBV7-6	NA	TRBD2	TGTGCCAGCAGCTCCTTGTGGGTAGCGGGAGAGGTAGATACGCAGTATTTT	CASSSLWVAGEVDTQYF
TRBJ2-7	TRBV6-5	NA	NA	TGTGCCAGCAGTTACCCGGGGGGCGGGTACGAGCAGTACTTC	CASSYPGGGYEQYF
TRBJ2-5	TRBV29-1	NA	TRBD1	TGCAGCGTTGTTGGGACAGGGGGCGCGGAGACCCAGTACTTC	CSVVGTGGAETQYF
TRBJ1-1	TRBV7-9	NA	NA	TGTGCCAGCAGCTTAGTGACGGGGAGCGATAGGACTGAAGCTTTCTTT	CASSLVTGSDRTEAFF
TRBJ2-7	TRBV4-1	NA	TRBD2	TGCGCCAGCAGCCAAGAGGGGCTAGCGGCCTCAACCTACGAGCAGTACTTC	CASSQEGLAASTYEQYF
TRBJ1-3	TRBV2	NA	NA	TGTGCCAGCAGTGAAGGGCAGTCTGGAAACACCATATATTTT	CASSEGQSGNTIYF
TRBJ2-5	TRBV30	NA	TRBD1	TGTGCCTGGAGCAACCCCCACAGGGGGGAAGAGACCCAGTACTTC	CAWSNPHRGEETQYF
TRBJ1-5	TRBV3-1/TRBV3-2	NA	NA	TGTGCCAGCAGCCAAGATTCGGGAAGTCAGCCCCAGCATTTT	CASSQDSGSQPQHF
TRBJ2-7	TRBV28	NA	NA	TGTGCCAGCAGTTTAGGACTACCATCCTACGAGCAGTACTTC	CASSLGLPSYEQYF
TRBJ2-7	TRBV5-1	NA	TRBD1	TGCGCCAGCGGAACCGGGACAGACTACGAGCAGTACTTC	CASGTGTDYEQYF
TRBJ2-3	TRBV7-3	NA	TRBD2	TGTGCCAGCAGCTTAACGGCGGCTAGCGGAACAGATACGCAGTATTTT	CASSLTAASGTDTQYF
TRBJ1-5	TRBV7-9	once	NA	TGTGCCAGCAGCATGCAGGGTAGTAATCAGCCCCAGCATTTT	CASSMQGSNQPQHF
TRBJ2-3	TRBV7-3	NA	TRBD1	TGTGCCAGCAGCCCTGGACAGGGTACAGATACGCAGTATTTT	CASSPGQGTDTQYF
TRBJ2-1	TRBV7-2	NA	NA	TGTGCCAGCAGCTCCGACCGGACACGAGAGTTCTTC	CASSSDRTREFF
TRBJ2-1	TRBV7-3	NA	NA	TGTGCCAGCAGCTTAGTTCGGGGGAATGAGCAGTTCTTC	CASSLVRGNEQFF
TRBJ2-5	TRBV6-2/TRBV6-3	NA	NA	TGTGCCAGCAGTCGGAGAGAGACCCAGTACTTC	CASSRRETQYF